The rows below give T cell receptor beta chains drawn from one sample of a study of identical twins. One entry per CDR3 protein, called by TCRdb with MiXCR from the 5' RACE reads. The sample yields around 250,000 distinct CDR3 sequences, about 12% seen once. The same data also contributed to another study, on yellow fever vaccine responses in identical twins.

Input material: memory (CD45RO+) T cells sorted from blood. The receptors here all came from a woman under 30 in good health. CDR3s include the opening cysteine and the closing phenylalanine or tryptophan. The D gene is left open where the match is weak. Size values are once, few and many counts, or a class for expanded clones, and some rows have none.

clone size	V gene	D gene	J gene	CDR3 length	CDR3 DNA	CDR3 protein
-	TRBV10-3	TRBD1	TRBJ2-2	15	TGTGCCATCAATCGCGGACAGGTGAACACCGGGGAGCTGTTTTTT	CAINRGQVNTGELFF
few	TRBV18	TRBD1	TRBJ2-3	14	TGTGCCAGCTCACGGGACAGGCGCACAGATACGCAGTATTTT	CASSRDRRTDTQYF
few	TRBV13	TRBD1	TRBJ1-6	15	TGTGCCAGCAGCTTTGAGGGGGCCGGAAATTCACCCCTCCACTTT	CASSFEGAGNSPLHF
many	TRBV7-8	-	TRBJ2-7	15	TGTGCCAGCAGCTTAGAAGCCTTTAGCTCCTACGAGCAGTACTTC	CASSLEAFSSYEQYF
-	TRBV20-1	-	TRBJ2-7	13	TGCAGTGCTAGACAGGGGTGGGGGGTGGAGCAGTACTTC	CSARQGWGVEQYF
-	TRBV6-1	-	TRBJ2-4	14	TGTGCCAGCAGTGAGGGAGTTCTCAAAAACATTCAGTACTTC	CASSEGVLKNIQYF
few	TRBV20-1	TRBD2	TRBJ2-3	14	TGCAGTGCTAGGCGGGGGGGCAAGATAGATACGCAGTATTTT	CSARRGGKIDTQYF
few	TRBV2	-	TRBJ1-5	13	TGTGCCAGCAGTGATGGCTCTGATCAGCCCCAGCATTTT	CASSDGSDQPQHF
many	TRBV18	-	TRBJ1-3	16	TGTGCCAGCTCACCCACCGGGGGCTTCCGTGGAAACACCATATATTTT	CASSPTGGFRGNTIYF
many	TRBV7-8	-	TRBJ2-3	17	TGTGCCAGCAGCTTATTGGGGAGGAAGGGGAGGTCAGATACGCAGTATTTT	CASSLLGRKGRSDTQYF
-	TRBV12-5	-	TRBJ2-7	17	TGTGCTAGCGGAAACCCTAAAGCGATACAGGGCTCCTACGAGCAGTACTTC	CASGNPKAIQGSYEQYF
-	TRBV13	TRBD2	TRBJ2-3	15	TGTGCCAGCAGCCTGCAAGCGGGGCAAACAGATACGCAGTATTTT	CASSLQAGQTDTQYF
once	TRBV6-1	-	TRBJ2-7	15	TGTGCCAGCAGCCCCCTGGGTAGCGGTTCCTACGAGCAGTACTTC	CASSPLGSGSYEQYF